These T cell receptor beta chains were read from a single sample in a study of cytomegalovirus exposure and HLA in healthy donors. Generated by immunoSEQ multiplex PCR, the TCRdb table keeps only in-frame clones and is missing some. The repertoire includes 140,000 to 150,000 clones, 80% of them detected once, and around 4.3% sits in the top ten. The sample comprised PBMCs. Receptors originate from a man between 35 and 55 years old in good health and CMV-seronegative. CDR3s include the opening cysteine and the closing phenylalanine or tryptophan. A D gene is named only where the DNA matches it firmly. For some rows the clone size is stated as once, few or many, or as a class when expanded; others skip it.

clone_size,d_call,v_call,j_call,cdr3_aa,cdr3_nt
.,TRBD1,TRBV6-5,TRBJ1-1,CASTKGAVISTEAFF,TGTGCCAGCACTAAGGGGGCGGTGATCAGCACTGAAGCTTTCTTT
.,.,TRBV6-1,TRBJ2-7,CASSFETGFSYEQYF,TGTGCCAGCAGTTTTGAGACAGGCTTCTCCTACGAGCAGTACTTC
.,.,TRBV25-1,TRBJ2-5,CASSVGRNQETQYF,TGTGCCAGCAGTGTGGGGCGAAACCAAGAGACCCAGTACTTC
.,.,TRBV5-1,TRBJ2-2,CASSLARANTGELFF,TGCGCCAGCAGCTTGGCCAGGGCTAACACCGGGGAGCTGTTTTTT
.,TRBD1,TRBV6-5,TRBJ1-3,CASSPTIGGGNTIYF,TGTGCCAGCAGCCCGACTATAGGGGGCGGAAACACCATATATTTT
.,.,TRBV5-4,TRBJ1-4,CASSPGQSRSTNEKLFF,TGTGCCAGCAGCCCAGGACAGAGCCGCTCAACTAATGAAAAACTGTTTTTT
.,.,TRBV7-2,TRBJ2-7,CASSPTGREQYF,TGTGCCAGCAGCCCCACAGGGCGCGAGCAGTACTTC
.,TRBD2,TRBV5-4,TRBJ2-3,CASSLPGGSTDTQYF,TGTGCCAGCAGCTTACCGGGGGGATCCACAGATACGCAGTATTTT
.,.,TRBV5-1,TRBJ2-7,CASKQGQGTSDEQYF,TGCGCCAGCAAACAAGGGCAGGGCACTTCCGACGAGCAGTACTTC
few,.,TRBV7-8,TRBJ1-2,CASSLVQDYGYTF,TGTGCCAGCAGCTTAGTACAGGATTATGGCTACACCTTC
.,.,TRBV11-2,TRBJ2-3,CASSFGGPDTQYF,TGTGCCAGCAGCTTCGGGGGACCAGATACGCAGTATTTT
.,TRBD2,TRBV23-1,TRBJ2-5,CARPRGGVTQYF,TGCGCCAGACCGCGCGGGGGGGTAACCCAGTACTTC
.,.,TRBV30,TRBJ1-2,CAWSVATDRLNYGYTF,TGTGCCTGGAGTGTAGCTACCGACAGGCTGAACTATGGCTACACCTTC
.,.,TRBV7-2,TRBJ1-5,CASSWGLGGQPQHF,TGTGCCAGCAGCTGGGGCCTGGGCGGTCAGCCCCAGCATTTT
.,TRBD1,TRBV29-1,TRBJ2-5,CSVARDSQETQYF,TGCAGCGTCGCTCGGGACAGCCAAGAGACCCAGTACTTC
.,TRBD2,TRBV5-1,TRBJ2-5,CASSSSGGSVRETQYF,TGCGCCAGCAGCTCTAGCGGGGGGTCCGTTCGGGAGACCCAGTACTTC
few,.,TRBV18,TRBJ1-4,CASSPQGSGEKLFF,TGTGCCAGCTCACCTCAGGGAAGTGGCGAAAAACTGTTTTTT
.,.,TRBV2,TRBJ2-7,CASRRTEYEQYF,TGTGCCAGCAGGAGGACAGAGTACGAGCAGTACTTC
.,TRBD1,TRBV5-6,TRBJ2-7,CASSNRDRVYEQYF,TGTGCCAGCAGCAACCGGGACAGGGTATACGAGCAGTACTTC
.,.,TRBV5-1,TRBJ1-6,CASSLGGAYNSPLHF,TGCGCCAGCAGCTTGGGGGGGGCCTATAATTCACCCCTCCACTTT
.,TRBD1,TRBV30,TRBJ2-3,CASEDRGQWDTQYF,TGTGCCTCCGAGGACAGGGGGCAGTGGGATACGCAGTATTTT
.,TRBD1,TRBV5-6,TRBJ2-1,CASSWDRDHEQFF,TGTGCCAGCAGCTGGGACAGGGACCATGAGCAGTTCTTC
.,.,TRBV10-1,TRBJ2-5,CASSESAGRASAQYF,TGCGCCAGCAGTGAGTCCGCGGGCCGGGCATCGGCCCAGTACTTC
.,.,TRBV25-1,TRBJ2-1,CASSEQGRRYNEQFF,TGTGCCAGCAGTGAACAGGGCCGAAGGTACAATGAGCAGTTCTTC
.,TRBD1,TRBV6-6,TRBJ2-5,CASSLPTGQREQYF,TGTGCCAGCAGTTTACCGACAGGGCAGCGAGAGCAGTACTTC
.,TRBD1,TRBV19,TRBJ1-2,CASSRGQYGYTF,TGTGCCAGTAGTAGGGGACAGTACGGCTACACCTTC
.,.,TRBV5-1,TRBJ2-7,CASSLGQGSKEQYF,TGCGCCAGCAGCTTGGGGCAGGGATCTAAAGAGCAGTACTTC
few,.,TRBV19,TRBJ1-2,CASIYHDKTDYGYTF,TGTGCCAGTATCTACCACGACAAAACGGACTATGGCTACACCTTC
few,TRBD2,TRBV29-1,TRBJ2-3,CSVGGGRGRDTQYF,TGCAGCGTTGGGGGGGGGAGGGGCAGAGATACGCAGTATTTT
few,TRBD1,TRBV5-1,TRBJ2-7,CASSFGTGASEQYF,TGCGCCAGCAGCTTCGGGACAGGCGCGTCTGAGCAGTACTTC
.,.,TRBV19,TRBJ2-7,CASSRGPGLNSYEQYF,TGTGCCAGTAGTCGGGGCCCGGGACTGAACTCCTACGAGCAGTACTTC
.,.,TRBV5-6,TRBJ2-4,CASSLGAGKNIQYF,TGTGCCAGCAGCTTGGGGGCTGGGAAAAACATTCAGTACTTC
.,.,TRBV5-1,TRBJ1-1,CASSLNRVSTEAFF,TGCGCCAGCAGCTTAAACAGGGTTTCCACTGAAGCTTTCTTT
.,TRBD1,TRBV27,TRBJ1-2,CASSFLGQGAYGYTF,TGTGCCAGCAGTTTCCTCGGACAGGGGGCCTATGGCTACACCTTC